This T cell receptor beta chain was observed in a study of blood T cells in healthy people across ages. Study details: Researchers report that template switching captured about one barcoded beta molecule per two T cells.

With a J-beta primer mix and a sample-barcoded 5' primer, a second PCR ran roughly 7 to 11 cycles. TCRdb analysed the 5' RACE reads with MiXCR anew, one entry per CDR3 protein. The repertoire holds 600,000 or so distinct CDR3 sequences, with around half as singletons. Per germline, CDR1 LGHNA and CDR2 YNFKEQ. The CDR3 has 19 residues. The ends lost 1 base at V and 7 bases at J; junction bases unmatched: 13. What was sequenced was blood. The V gene is TRBV4-2, the J gene TRBJ2-2; the match to TRBD2 covers 12 bases. This TCR was recovered from a man older than 75 in good health. In DNA, the CDR3 is TGTGCCAGCAGCCAAGGCCCCCTGACTAGCGGGAGAGGAGTCGGGGAGCTGTTTTTT. Translated, it gives CASSQGPLTSGRGVGELFF.